The 2 T cell receptor beta chains below were found in one sample sequenced in a study of T cells in Graves' hyperthyroidism and ophthalmopathy. Amplification of TCR beta CDR3 regions used RNA as the template. The HTBI set primed first-round TCR CDR3 RT-PCR. TCRdb passed the multiplex PCR reads through MiXCR, listing each CDR3 protein once. Of about 350,000 distinct CDR3 sequences listed, more than 11% are singletons. What was sequenced was blood. Source of these receptors: a woman aged 25 to 45 with Graves' hyperthyroidism.

The chain is built from TRBV29-1 and TRBJ1-1; D unclear. The CDR3 contains 13 residues. CDR1 is SQVTM and CDR2 is ANQGSEA in the germline V gene. V gave up 4 bases and J gave up 0 bases, with 9 bases separating them. CDR3 amino acids: CSVVGRMNTEAFF. CDR3 nucleotides: TGCAGCGTTGTGGGTAGGATGAACACTGAAGCTTTCTTT.

This clonotype was counted at least ten times. Here the CDR3 reads CASSEEGNLSPLHF. In DNA form, the CDR3 reads TGTGCCAGCAGTGAAGAGGGGAACCTTTCACCCCTCCACTTT. The chain employs TRBV2 and TRBJ1-6; perhaps TRBD1 as D (5 bases). The CDR3 loop spans 14 amino acids. The germline V and J ends were trimmed by 1 base and 9 bases, with 10 bases remaining between them. In germline, CDR1 is SNHLY, CDR2 FYNNEI.